The present T cell receptor beta chain was sequenced within a study of PD-1 blockade in classical Hodgkin lymphoma. Study details: Once every 2 weeks, patients received intravenous nivolumab at 3 mg/kg.

Some clones are missing from TCRdb's copy, which holds only in-frame ones; the method was immunoSEQ multiplex PCR. This table has thousands of clones, around 87% appearing once. The CDR3 is made up of 19 amino acids. The germline gives CDR1 MNHNS, CDR2 SASEGT. The V and J ends lost 2 bases and 3 bases respectively, with 26 bases between them. Study-level points and caveats: Complete responders matched newly diagnosed patients in baseline diversity. A reduction in baseline TCR diversity was reportedly seen in newly diagnosed patients relative to healthy donors. At C4D1, TCR diversity had climbed significantly for CD4+ cells, though not for CD8+ cells.

Note on this clone: The antigen remains unidentified.

Each patient's relapse followed autologous stem cell transplantation, and brentuximab vedotin exposure varied. Researchers used magnetic negative selection to pull out pure CD4+ T cells from thawed PBMCs. The source material was CD4+ T cells from blood, sampled at baseline. The receptor was derived from a human donor with classical Hodgkin lymphoma. This sequence joins TRBV6-1 and TRBJ2-7, with a tentative D call TRBD2 (7 bases). The CDR3 nucleotides read TGTGCCAGCAGTGAATGGAACAATCAGGGGCTAGCGGACTACTACGAGCAGTACTTC. Translating it yields CASSEWNNQGLADYYEQYF.